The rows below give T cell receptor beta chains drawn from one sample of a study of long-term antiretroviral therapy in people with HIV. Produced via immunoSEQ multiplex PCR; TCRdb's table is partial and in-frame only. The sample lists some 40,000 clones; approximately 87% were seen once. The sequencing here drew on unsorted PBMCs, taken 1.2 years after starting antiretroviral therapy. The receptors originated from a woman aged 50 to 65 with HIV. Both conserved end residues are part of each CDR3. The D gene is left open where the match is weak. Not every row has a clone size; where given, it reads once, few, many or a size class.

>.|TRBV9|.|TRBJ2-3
CASSVYSGVTDTQYF
TGTGCCAGCAGCGTATACAGTGGAGTCACAGATACGCAGTATTTT
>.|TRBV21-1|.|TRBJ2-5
CASSPEGLAGVIQETQYF
TGTGCCAGCAGCCCCGAGGGACTAGCGGGGGTAATACAAGAGACCCAGTACTTC
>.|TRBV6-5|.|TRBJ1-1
CASSYVVGGTEAFF
TGTGCCAGCAGTTATGTGGTGGGGGGCACTGAAGCTTTCTTT
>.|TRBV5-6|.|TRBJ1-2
CASSSSGTAYGYTF
TGTGCCAGCAGTTCGTCCGGGACGGCCTATGGCTACACCTTC
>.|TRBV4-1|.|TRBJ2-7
CASSQDLVTSGYEQYF
TGCGCCAGCAGCCAAGATTTGGTTACGTCGGGCTACGAGCAGTACTTC
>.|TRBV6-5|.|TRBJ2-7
CASSYSGSSYEQYF
TGTGCCAGCAGTTACTCAGGCAGTTCCTACGAGCAGTACTTC
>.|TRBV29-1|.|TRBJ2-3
CSVEVGLDTQYF
TGCAGCGTTGAAGTGGGGCTGGATACGCAGTATTTT
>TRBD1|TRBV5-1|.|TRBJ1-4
CASSLGTGNEKLFF
TGCGCCAGCAGCTTGGGGACAGGGAATGAAAAACTGTTTTTT
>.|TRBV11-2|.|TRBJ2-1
CASSLERSGGHEQFF
TGTGCCAGCAGCTTAGAAAGGTCCGGGGGCCATGAGCAGTTCTTC
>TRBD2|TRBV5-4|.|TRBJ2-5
CASSRGTSGGQETQYF
TGTGCCAGCAGTCGTGGGACTAGCGGGGGCCAAGAGACCCAGTACTTC
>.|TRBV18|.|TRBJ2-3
CASSPPIVSTDTQYF
TGTGCCAGCTCACCACCGATCGTATCCACAGATACGCAGTATTTT
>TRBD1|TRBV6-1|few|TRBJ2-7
CASTRDRGQYEQYF
TGTGCCAGCACCAGGGACAGGGGTCAGTACGAGCAGTACTTC
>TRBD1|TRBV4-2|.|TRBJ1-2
CASYLSGTGDYGYTF
TGTGCCAGCTACCTTTCCGGGACAGGGGACTATGGCTACACCTTC
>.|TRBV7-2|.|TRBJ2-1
CASSDRGTSYNEQFF
TGTGCCAGCAGCGACCGGGGGACGTCCTACAATGAGCAGTTCTTC
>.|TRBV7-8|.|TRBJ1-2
CASSLGPAVDGYTF
TGTGCCAGCAGCTTAGGTCCGGCGGTGGACGGCTACACCTTC
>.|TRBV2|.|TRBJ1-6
CASSENRQGNSPLHF
TGTGCCAGCAGTGAAAATCGGCAGGGCAATTCACCCCTCCACTTT
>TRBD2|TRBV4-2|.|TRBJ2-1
CASSPSLTSGGYNEQFF
TGTGCCAGCAGCCCTTCTTTGACTAGCGGGGGTTACAATGAGCAGTTCTTC
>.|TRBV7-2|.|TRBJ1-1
CASSLSPVYTEAFF
TGTGCCAGCAGCTTAAGTCCCGTGTACACTGAAGCTTTCTTT
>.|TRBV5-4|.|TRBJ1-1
CASSLDSDGTEAFF
TGTGCCAGCAGCTTGGATTCGGATGGCACTGAAGCTTTCTTT
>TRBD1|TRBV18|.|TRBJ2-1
CASSPGQGDEQFF
TGTGCCAGCTCACCGGGACAGGGCGATGAGCAGTTCTTC
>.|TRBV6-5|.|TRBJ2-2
CASGGSSYTGELFF
TGTGCCAGCGGTGGGTCATCATACACCGGGGAGCTGTTTTTT
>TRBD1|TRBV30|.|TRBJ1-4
CAWSPSGTGREKLFF
TGTGCCTGGAGTCCTTCCGGGACAGGGAGAGAAAAACTGTTTTTT
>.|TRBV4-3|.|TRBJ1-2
CASSQEGDPNYGYTF
TGCGCCAGCAGCCAAGAGGGGGACCCTAACTATGGCTACACCTTC
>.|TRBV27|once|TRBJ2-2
CASSLGTTGELFF
TGTGCCAGCAGTTTAGGGACAACCGGGGAGCTGTTTTTT
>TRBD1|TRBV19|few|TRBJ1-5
CASSGGRQGLNQPQHF
TGTGCCAGTAGTGGGGGTAGACAGGGGCTCAATCAGCCCCAGCATTTT
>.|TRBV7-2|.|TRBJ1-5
CASSLARGSNQPQHF
TGTGCCAGCAGCTTAGCCCGGGGTAGCAATCAGCCCCAGCATTTT
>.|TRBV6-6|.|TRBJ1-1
CASSLSSGGAFF
TGTGCCAGCAGTTTATCCTCGGGTGGAGCTTTCTTT
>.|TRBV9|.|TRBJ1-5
CASSVSGNQPQHF
TGTGCCAGCAGCGTTTCCGGGAATCAGCCCCAGCATTTT
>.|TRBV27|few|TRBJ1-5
CASSLQWSNQPQHF
TGTGCCAGCAGTTTACAATGGAGCAATCAGCCCCAGCATTTT
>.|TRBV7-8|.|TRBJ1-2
CASSLKPTNYGYTF
TGTGCCAGCAGCTTAAAACCGACTAACTATGGCTACACCTTC
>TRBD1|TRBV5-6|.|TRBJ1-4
CASSDVGQGGEKLFF
TGTGCCAGCAGCGACGTGGGACAGGGGGGTGAAAAACTGTTTTTT
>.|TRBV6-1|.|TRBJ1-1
CASSRRAVVQAEAFF
TGTGCCAGCTCGAGAAGGGCGGTGGTCCAGGCTGAAGCTTTCTTT
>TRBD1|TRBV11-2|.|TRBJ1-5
CASSEDRVGQPQHF
TGTGCCAGCAGCGAGGACAGGGTCGGCCAGCCCCAGCATTTT
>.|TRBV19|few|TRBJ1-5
CASSTDGPNQPQHF
TGTGCCAGTAGTACGGATGGGCCGAATCAGCCCCAGCATTTT
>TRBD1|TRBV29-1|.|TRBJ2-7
CSVSTPDRGRHEQYF
TGCAGCGTTTCTACTCCTGACAGGGGGCGGCACGAGCAGTACTTC
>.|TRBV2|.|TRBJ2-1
CASADGGVNEQFF
TGTGCCAGCGCAGACGGGGGCGTGAATGAGCAGTTCTTC
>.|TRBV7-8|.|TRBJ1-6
CASSSTRAEGSPLHF
TGTGCCAGCAGCTCAACCCGGGCCGAAGGTTCACCCCTCCACTTT
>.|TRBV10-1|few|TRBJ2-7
CASSAFPGREQYF
TGCGCCAGCAGTGCCTTCCCAGGGCGCGAGCAGTACTTC
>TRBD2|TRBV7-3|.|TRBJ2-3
CASSLSSGGVSTDTQYF
TGTGCCAGCAGCTTATCTAGCGGGGGGGTTAGCACAGATACGCAGTATTTT
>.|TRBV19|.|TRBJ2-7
CASSSVGPESSYEQYF
TGTGCCAGTAGCTCCGTCGGCCCCGAAAGCTCCTACGAGCAGTACTTC
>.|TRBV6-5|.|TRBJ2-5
CASSYSPAQETQYF
TGTGCCAGCAGTTACTCCCCCGCCCAAGAGACCCAGTACTTC
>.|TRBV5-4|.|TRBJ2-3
CASSLVQASTDTQYF
TGTGCCAGCAGCTTGGTGCAGGCTAGCACAGATACGCAGTATTTT
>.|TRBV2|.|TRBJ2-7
CASSDAVYPTYEQYF
TGTGCCAGCAGTGATGCAGTATACCCCACCTACGAGCAGTACTTC
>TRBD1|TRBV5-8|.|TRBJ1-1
CASSSTGGRDTEAFF
TGTGCCAGCAGCTCGACAGGGGGCCGGGACACTGAAGCTTTCTTT
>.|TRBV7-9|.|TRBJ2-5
CASSAPGSAQETQYF
TGTGCCAGCAGCGCCCCGGGCTCAGCCCAAGAGACCCAGTACTTC
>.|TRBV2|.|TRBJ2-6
CASKSPEAYSGANVLTF
TGTGCCAGCAAAAGTCCAGAAGCCTACTCTGGGGCCAACGTCCTGACTTTC
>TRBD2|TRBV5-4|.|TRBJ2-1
CASSPRGVGYNEQFF
TGTGCCAGCAGCCCCCGGGGGGTCGGGTACAATGAGCAGTTCTTC
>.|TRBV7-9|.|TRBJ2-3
CASSFSDSGDTQYF
TGTGCCAGCAGCTTTAGCGACTCCGGGGATACGCAGTATTTT
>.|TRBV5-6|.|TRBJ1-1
CASSRTYTYTEAFF
TGTGCCAGCAGCCGGACCTACACCTACACTGAAGCTTTCTTT
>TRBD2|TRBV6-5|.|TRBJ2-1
CASRTGTSGTNEQFF
TGTGCCAGCAGAACCGGGACTAGCGGGACCAATGAGCAGTTCTTC
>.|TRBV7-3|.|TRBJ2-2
CASSPGTPNTGELFF
TGTGCCAGCAGCCCCGGGACACCCAACACCGGGGAGCTGTTTTTT
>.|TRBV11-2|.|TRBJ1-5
CASSLGGSGQPQHF
TGTGCCAGCAGCTTAGGGGGGTCGGGTCAGCCCCAGCATTTT
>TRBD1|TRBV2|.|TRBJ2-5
CASSVEQGSYQETQYF
TGTGCCAGCAGTGTAGAACAGGGGTCGTACCAAGAGACCCAGTACTTC
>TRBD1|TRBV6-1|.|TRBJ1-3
CASRGQGLGGNTIYF
TGTGCCAGCAGGGGACAGGGTCTGGGCGGAAACACCATATATTTT
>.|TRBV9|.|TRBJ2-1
CASSVYGADEQFF
TGTGCCAGCAGCGTATATGGGGCAGATGAGCAGTTCTTC
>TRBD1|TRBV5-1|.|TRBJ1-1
CASRLAGGTGATEAFF
TGCGCCAGCAGGTTGGCGGGGGGGACAGGGGCCACTGAAGCTTTCTTT
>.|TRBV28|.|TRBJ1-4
CASSQGTFNEKLFF
TGTGCCAGCAGTCAGGGGACTTTCAATGAAAAACTGTTTTTT
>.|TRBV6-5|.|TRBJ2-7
CASKDSSPGYEQYF
TGTGCCAGCAAGGACAGCTCGCCGGGGTACGAGCAGTACTTC
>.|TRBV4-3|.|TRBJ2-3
CASSQAVASTDTQYF
TGCGCCAGCAGCCAAGCAGTTGCATCCACAGATACGCAGTATTTT
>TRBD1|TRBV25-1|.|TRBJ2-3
CASSRLSGTGNADTQYF
TGTGCCAGCAGTAGGCTGTCCGGGACAGGGAACGCAGATACGCAGTATTTT